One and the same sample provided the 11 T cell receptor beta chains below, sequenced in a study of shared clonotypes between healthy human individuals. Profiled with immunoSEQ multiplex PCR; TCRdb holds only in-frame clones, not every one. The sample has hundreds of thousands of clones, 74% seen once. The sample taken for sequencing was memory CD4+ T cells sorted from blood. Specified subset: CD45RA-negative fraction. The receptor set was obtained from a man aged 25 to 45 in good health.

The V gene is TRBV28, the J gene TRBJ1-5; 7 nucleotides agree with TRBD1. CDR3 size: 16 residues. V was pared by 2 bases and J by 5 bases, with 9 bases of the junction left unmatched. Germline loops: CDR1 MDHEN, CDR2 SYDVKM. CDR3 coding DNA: TGTGCCAGCAGTTTAGTGGAGGGGGCAATAGATCAGCCCCAGCATTTT. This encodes CASSLVEGAIDQPQHF.

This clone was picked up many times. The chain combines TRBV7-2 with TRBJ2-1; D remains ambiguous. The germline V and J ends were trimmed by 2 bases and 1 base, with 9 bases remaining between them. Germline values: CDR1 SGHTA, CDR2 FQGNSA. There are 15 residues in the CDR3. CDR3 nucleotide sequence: TGTGCCAGCAGCTTATCGGCGGAATCCTACAATGAGCAGTTCTTC. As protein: CASSLSAESYNEQFF.

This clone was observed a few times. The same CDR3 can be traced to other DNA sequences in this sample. The CDR3 protein is CASSPGTGEETQYF. CDR3 nucleotides: TGTGCCAGCTCACCCGGGACAGGGGAAGAGACCCAGTACTTC. This chain connects TRBV18 to TRBJ2-5; the match to TRBD1 covers 10 bases. CDR3 size: 14 residues. In germline, CDR1 is KGHSH, CDR2 LQKENI. V lost 3 bases, J lost 3 bases, and 1 base stayed unmatched.

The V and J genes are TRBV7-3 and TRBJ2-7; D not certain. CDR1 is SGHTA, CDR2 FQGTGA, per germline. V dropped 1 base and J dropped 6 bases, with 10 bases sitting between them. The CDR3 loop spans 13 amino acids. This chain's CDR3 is CASSLSTIGEQYF. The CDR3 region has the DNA TGTGCCAGCAGCTTAAGTACGATAGGCGAGCAGTACTTC. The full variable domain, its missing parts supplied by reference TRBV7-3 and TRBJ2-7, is GAGVSQTPSNKVTEKGKYVELRCDPISGHTALYWYRQSLGQGPEFLIYFQGTGAADDSGLPNDRFFAVRPEGSVSTLKIQRTERGDSAVYLCASSLSTIGEQYFGPGTRLTVT.

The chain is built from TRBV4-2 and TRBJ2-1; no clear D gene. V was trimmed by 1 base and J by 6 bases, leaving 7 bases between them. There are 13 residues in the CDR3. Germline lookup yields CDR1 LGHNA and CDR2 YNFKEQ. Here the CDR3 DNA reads TGTGCCAGCAGCCAAGGGACCTTCAATGAGCAGTTCTTC. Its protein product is CASSQGTFNEQFF.

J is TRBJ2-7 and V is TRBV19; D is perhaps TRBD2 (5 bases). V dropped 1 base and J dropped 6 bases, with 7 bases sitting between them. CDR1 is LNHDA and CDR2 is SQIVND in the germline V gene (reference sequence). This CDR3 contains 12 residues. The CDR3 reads CASSIAGSEQYF. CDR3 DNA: TGTGCCAGTAGTATAGCGGGGTCCGAGCAGTACTTC.

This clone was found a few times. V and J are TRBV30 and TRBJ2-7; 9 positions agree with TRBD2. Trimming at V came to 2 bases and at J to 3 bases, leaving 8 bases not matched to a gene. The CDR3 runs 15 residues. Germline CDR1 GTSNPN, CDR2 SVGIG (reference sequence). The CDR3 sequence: CAWSRPSGASYEQYF. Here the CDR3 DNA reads TGTGCCTGGAGTCGCCCTAGCGGGGCCAGCTACGAGCAGTACTTC.

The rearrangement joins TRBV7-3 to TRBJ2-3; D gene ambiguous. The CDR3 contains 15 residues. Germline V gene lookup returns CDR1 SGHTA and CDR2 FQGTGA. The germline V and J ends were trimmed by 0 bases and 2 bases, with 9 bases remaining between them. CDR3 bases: TGTGCCAGCAGCTTAACTGGTTCTATCACAGATACGCAGTATTTT. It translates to CASSLTGSITDTQYF.

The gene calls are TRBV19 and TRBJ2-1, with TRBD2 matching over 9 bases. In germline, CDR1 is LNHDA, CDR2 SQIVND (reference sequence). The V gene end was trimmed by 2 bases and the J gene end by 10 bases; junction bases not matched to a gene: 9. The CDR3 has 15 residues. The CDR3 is CASSITGLAGAEQFF. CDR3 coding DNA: TGTGCCAGTAGTATAACGGGGTTAGCGGGAGCAGAGCAGTTCTTC.

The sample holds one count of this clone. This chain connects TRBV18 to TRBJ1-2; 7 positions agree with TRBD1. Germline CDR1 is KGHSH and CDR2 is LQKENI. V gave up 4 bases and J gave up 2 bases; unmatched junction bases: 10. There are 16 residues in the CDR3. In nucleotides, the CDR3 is TGTGCCAGCTCACACACCCCCCAGGGGGGAAACTATGGCTACACCTTC. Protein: CASSHTPQGGNYGYTF.

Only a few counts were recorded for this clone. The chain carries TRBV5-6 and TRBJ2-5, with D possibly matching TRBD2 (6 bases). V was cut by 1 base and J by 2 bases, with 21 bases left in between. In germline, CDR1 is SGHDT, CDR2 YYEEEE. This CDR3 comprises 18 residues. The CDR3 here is CASSLLHLEVGGQETQYF. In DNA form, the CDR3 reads TGTGCCAGCAGCTTGCTCCACCTCGAGGTGGGGGGTCAAGAGACCCAGTACTTC. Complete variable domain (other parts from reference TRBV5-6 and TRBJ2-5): DAGVTQSPTHLIKTRGQQVTLRCSPKSGHDTVSWYQQALGQGPQFIFQYYEEEERQRGNFPDRFSGHQFPNYSSELNVNALLLGDSALYLCASSLLHLEVGGQETQYFGPGTRLLVL.